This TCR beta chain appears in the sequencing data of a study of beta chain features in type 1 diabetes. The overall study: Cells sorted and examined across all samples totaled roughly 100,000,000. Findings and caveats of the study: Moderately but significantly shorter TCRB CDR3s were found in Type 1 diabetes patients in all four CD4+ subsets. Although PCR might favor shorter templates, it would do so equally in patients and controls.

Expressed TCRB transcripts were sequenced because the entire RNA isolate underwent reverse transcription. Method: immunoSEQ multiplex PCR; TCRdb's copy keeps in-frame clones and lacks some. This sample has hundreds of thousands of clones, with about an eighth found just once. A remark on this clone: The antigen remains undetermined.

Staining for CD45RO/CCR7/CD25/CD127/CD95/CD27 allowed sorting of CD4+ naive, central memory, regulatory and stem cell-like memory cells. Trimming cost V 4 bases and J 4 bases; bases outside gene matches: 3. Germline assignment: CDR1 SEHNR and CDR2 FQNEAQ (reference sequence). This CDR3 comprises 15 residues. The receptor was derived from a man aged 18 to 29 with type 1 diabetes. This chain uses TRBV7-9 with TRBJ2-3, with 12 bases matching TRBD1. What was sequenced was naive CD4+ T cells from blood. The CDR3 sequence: CASSWDRGRPDTQYF. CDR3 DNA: TGTGCCAGCAGCTGGGACAGGGGGCGACCAGATACGCAGTATTTT.